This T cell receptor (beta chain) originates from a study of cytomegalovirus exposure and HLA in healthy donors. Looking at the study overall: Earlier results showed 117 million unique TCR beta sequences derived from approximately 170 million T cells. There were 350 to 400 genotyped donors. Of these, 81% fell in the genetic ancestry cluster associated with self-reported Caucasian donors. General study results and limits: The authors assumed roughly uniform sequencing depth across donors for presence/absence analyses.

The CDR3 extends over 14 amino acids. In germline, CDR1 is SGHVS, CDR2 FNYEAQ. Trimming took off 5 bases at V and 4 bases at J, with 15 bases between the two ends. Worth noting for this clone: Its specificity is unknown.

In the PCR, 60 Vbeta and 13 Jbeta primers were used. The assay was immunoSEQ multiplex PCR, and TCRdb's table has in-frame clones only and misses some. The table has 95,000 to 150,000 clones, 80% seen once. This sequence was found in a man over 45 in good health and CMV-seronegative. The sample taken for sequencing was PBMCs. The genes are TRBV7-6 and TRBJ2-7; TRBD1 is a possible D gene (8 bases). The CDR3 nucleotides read TGTGCCAGCAGCCCACAGGGGGGGTCGTACGAGCAGTACTTC. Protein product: CASSPQGGSYEQYF.